This T cell receptor beta chain comes out of a study of T cell responses to AZD1222 COVID-19 vaccine. Overall study results and limits: Possibly, clonal diversity was underestimated; donors were largely white British and included more females.

The germline V gene has CDR1 MNHEY and CDR2 SVGAGI. There are 16 residues in the CDR3. The V gene lost 0 bases and the J gene lost 4 bases, with 10 bases spanning the gap. Assay used: immunoSEQ multiplex PCR; TCRdb lists only in-frame clones, some missing. The sample records about 84,000 clones, about 82% being singletons. As for this clone: As yet, its antigen is unknown.

It was second doses at about 4 or about 12 weeks that were pooled. The TCR was taken from an adult who received the AZD1222 COVID-19 vaccine. The chain links TRBV6-5 to TRBJ2-6, with D perhaps being TRBD1 or TRBD2 (5 bases each). The material sequenced was peripheral blood, taken 28 days after the second AZD1222 dose. The chain's CDR3 is CASSYSRGTGANVLTF. Here the CDR3 DNA reads TGTGCCAGCAGTTACTCGAGAGGGACCGGGGCCAACGTCCTGACTTTC.